Listed below are T cell receptor beta chains from one sample, sequenced in a study of T cell repertoires in cytomegalovirus infection. TCRdb re-derived calls from the reads in MiXCR, one entry per CDR3 protein. The sample yields 200,000 to 300,000 distinct CDR3 sequences, roughly 10% seen once. Sequences were obtained from PBMCs. Source of these receptors: a human donor in good health (CMV status not recorded). Some clones in this sample may be carry-over from other donors' samples. Each CDR3 is given with its conserved first and last residue. Each record gives: V gene, J gene, clone size, D gene, CDR3 DNA, CDR3 protein. A D gene is named only where the DNA matches it firmly. Clone size appears in some rows only: once, few, many, or a class for an expanded clone.

>TRBV12-3/TRBV12-4|TRBJ2-3|.|TRBD2
TGTGCCAGCCAATCCTCCCTTTGGGGAGCGGGAGGGCTAGATACGCAGTATTTT
CASQSSLWGAGGLDTQYF
>TRBV19|TRBJ1-5|many|TRBD1
TGTGCCAGTAGTACCCCGACAGGGTTGGGACCATGGGGCAATCAGCCCCAGCATTTT
CASSTPTGLGPWGNQPQHF
>TRBV7-2|TRBJ2-1|few|.
TGTGCCAGCAGCTTAGTAGGGGGAGTCTATGAGCAGTTCTTC
CASSLVGGVYEQFF
>TRBV5-1|TRBJ1-3|.|TRBD1
TGCGCCAGCAGCTTGGGACAGGGCTACTCTGGAAACACCATATATTTT
CASSLGQGYSGNTIYF
>TRBV7-2|TRBJ2-5|many|.
TGTGCCAGCAGCCCCGTGGGAGTGCAGACCCAGTACTTC
CASSPVGVQTQYF
>TRBV5-4|TRBJ2-5|.|TRBD2
TGTGCCAGCAGTTATGACAGCGGGAACCAAGAGACCCAGTACTTC
CASSYDSGNQETQYF
>TRBV11-3|TRBJ2-2|.|.
TGTGCCAGCAGCTTAGAACAATCGAACACCGGGGAGCTGTTTTTT
CASSLEQSNTGELFF
>TRBV7-2|TRBJ2-5|many|TRBD1
TGTGCCAGCAGCCAAGGGACAGGGGGCGAGACCCAGTACTTC
CASSQGTGGETQYF
>TRBV20-1|TRBJ2-3|few|.
TGCAGTGCTAGACGAGCAAACACAGATACGCAGTATTTT
CSARRANTDTQYF
>TRBV4-3|TRBJ2-1|few|TRBD2
TGCGCCAGCAGCCAAGATAAAAACCTAGCGGGGCACAATGAGCAGTTCTTC
CASSQDKNLAGHNEQFF
>TRBV7-6|TRBJ2-7|few|.
TGTGCCAGCAGCTTAGATAGAGGAATCCCACACTTC
CASSLDRGIPHF
>TRBV20-1|TRBJ1-1|.|TRBD1
TGCAGTGCGTCCGGGACAGGGGTGGCTGAAGCTTTCTTT
CSASGTGVAEAFF
>TRBV2|TRBJ1-2|.|.
TGTGCCAGCAAAACAGGGCTCGGTGGCTACACCTTC
CASKTGLGGYTF
>TRBV7-8|TRBJ2-1|many|TRBD2
TGTGCCAGCAGCTCAGCGGGAGGTGTCTACAATGAGCAGTTCTTC
CASSSAGGVYNEQFF
>TRBV7-2|TRBJ2-5|many|TRBD1
TGTGCCAGCAGCACCCGACAGGGCGAGACCCAGTACTTC
CASSTRQGETQYF
>TRBV7-2|TRBJ2-7|many|.
TGTGCCAGCAGCTTAGCGACCCATCCCTCCTACGAGCAGTACTTC
CASSLATHPSYEQYF
>TRBV10-2|TRBJ2-3|.|.
TGCGCCAGCAGTGAGGCCGCAGATACGCAGTATTTT
CASSEAADTQYF
>TRBV28|TRBJ2-5|.|.
TGTGCCAGCAGTTTATCTTGGGCCGACCAAGAGACCCAGTACTTC
CASSLSWADQETQYF
>TRBV7-2|TRBJ2-2|many|TRBD1
TGTGCCAGCAGCTACAAACAGGGGGTTGCCACCGGGGAGCTGTTTTTT
CASSYKQGVATGELFF
>TRBV7-3|TRBJ2-3|few|TRBD2
TGTGCCAGCAGTCAACTCGCGGGGGTACCTAGCACAGATACGCAGTATTTT
CASSQLAGVPSTDTQYF
>TRBV5-3|TRBJ1-2|.|TRBD1
TGTGCCAGAAGCAAAACGGACAGGGGGCAAGAGACCTATGGCTACACCTTC
CARSKTDRGQETYGYTF
>TRBV7-2|TRBJ2-1|many|.
TGTGCCAGCAGCTTAGCTTCGGGTTTCTCTTCCTACAATGAGCAGTTCTTC
CASSLASGFSSYNEQFF
>TRBV12-3/TRBV12-4|TRBJ2-7|many|TRBD2
TGTGCCAGCAGACTGGGACTAGCGGGAGCCCACGAGCAGTACTTC
CASRLGLAGAHEQYF
>TRBV30|TRBJ2-5|few|.
TGTGCCTGTACGGTGGCTCTGGAGACCCAGTACTTC
CACTVALETQYF
>TRBV14|TRBJ1-1|few|.
TGTGCCAGCAGCCAAGATAAACCCACAGCGAACACTGAAGCTTTCTTT
CASSQDKPTANTEAFF
>TRBV20-1|TRBJ1-1|many|.
TGCAGTGCTAGAGAACAGGTGTCTGAAGCTTTCTTT
CSAREQVSEAFF
>TRBV5-1|TRBJ1-4|few|TRBD1
TGCGCCAGCAGCTTAACTATGTATAAACCACAGGGGGAAGGAGAAAAACTGTTTTTT
CASSLTMYKPQGEGEKLFF
>TRBV6-2/TRBV6-3|TRBJ1-2|many|.
TGTGCCAGCAGTTACCGGGATCGGGATCCTAACTATGGCTACACCTTC
CASSYRDRDPNYGYTF
>TRBV6-5|TRBJ1-6|many|.
TGTGCCAGCAGTTACCAGATTGGGGGCTCGAGTAATTCACCCCTCCACTTT
CASSYQIGGSSNSPLHF
>TRBV7-2|TRBJ2-1|many|.
TGTGCCAGCAGCTTAGACAGACTACCTAAGCAGTTCTTC
CASSLDRLPKQFF
>TRBV7-2|TRBJ1-2|many|.
TGTGCCAGCAGCTTAGTAAGTCGATATGGCTACACCTTC
CASSLVSRYGYTF
>TRBV7-2|TRBJ2-7|many|.
TGTGCCAGCAGCTTAGGCTGGGGTGGGGGGAGCTCCTACGAGCAGTACTTC
CASSLGWGGGSSYEQYF
>TRBV6-2/TRBV6-3|TRBJ2-5|many|.
TGTGCCAGCAGTTACAAGGTAGCGCTGAAAGAGACCCAGTACTTC
CASSYKVALKETQYF
>TRBV7-4|TRBJ1-1|.|.
TGTGCCAGCAGCCCGGGATCTTCTGACACTGAAGCTTTCTTT
CASSPGSSDTEAFF
>TRBV7-2|TRBJ2-5|many|.
TGTGCCAGCAGCTCAGGGGGGGGAGGAGAGACCCAGTACTTC
CASSSGGGGETQYF
>TRBV7-9|TRBJ1-2|few|.
TGTGCCAGCAGCCCTCGGTCTGGGTCTAACTATGGCTACACCTTC
CASSPRSGSNYGYTF
>TRBV19|TRBJ2-5|many|.
TGTGCCAGTAGAGAGACCGGGGAGACCCAGTACTTC
CASRETGETQYF
>TRBV7-8|TRBJ2-7|many|TRBD1
TGTGCCAGCAGCTCTGGGACAGGGCAAACCTACGAGCAGTACTTC
CASSSGTGQTYEQYF
>TRBV9|TRBJ1-1|many|.
TGTGCCAGCAGCGGTACCGGGCCGAAGGCTGAAGCTTTCTTT
CASSGTGPKAEAFF
>TRBV11-2|TRBJ2-2|.|TRBD1
TGTGCCAGCAGCTGGGGGACAGCCTACCCCGGGGAGCTGTTTTTT
CASSWGTAYPGELFF
>TRBV5-4|TRBJ2-5|many|.
TGTGCCAGCAGCTTGGGAGACAGACAAGAGACCCAGTACTTC
CASSLGDRQETQYF
>TRBV28|TRBJ1-2|few|.
TGTGCCAGCAGTTTAGGGGGCCCAGGAGACTATGGCTACACCTTC
CASSLGGPGDYGYTF
>TRBV29-1|TRBJ2-7|.|.
TGCAGCGTCGGGCGCGGGCGAACCGAGCAGTACTTC
CSVGRGRTEQYF
>TRBV20-1|TRBJ2-7|.|.
TGCAGTGTACCGGGGGTGGAAGAGCAGTACTTC
CSVPGVEEQYF
>TRBV18|TRBJ2-3|many|TRBD2
TGTGCCAGCTCACCACCGGGACTAGCCGCTAGCACAGATACGCAGTATTTT
CASSPPGLAASTDTQYF
>TRBV12-3/TRBV12-4|TRBJ1-5|many|TRBD1
TGTGCCACCCGCGGACAGGGGAATCAGCCCCAGCATTTT
CATRGQGNQPQHF
>TRBV4-1|TRBJ1-1|few|.
TGCGCCAGCAGCCAAGGGGGGACACCCGGTACCACTGAAGCTTTCTTT
CASSQGGTPGTTEAFF
>TRBV19|TRBJ1-2|.|TRBD1
TGTGCCAGTAGTGTCACCCCGACAGGGGGCTATGGCTACACCTTC
CASSVTPTGGYGYTF
>TRBV5-1|TRBJ2-1|few|.
TGCGCCAGCAGCTGGCAGGGTGGGAGCTCCTACAATGAGCAGTTCTTC
CASSWQGGSSYNEQFF
>TRBV20-1|TRBJ2-3|many|TRBD2
TGCAGTGCTAGAGATCCCACGGGACTAGCGAAAGTTAATACGCAGTATTTT
CSARDPTGLAKVNTQYF
>TRBV30|TRBJ1-2|.|TRBD1
TGTGCCTGGAGTAGGACAGGGGCGGACTATGGCTACACCTTC
CAWSRTGADYGYTF
>TRBV7-9|TRBJ2-2|many|.
TGTGCCAGCAGCCGTAACCAGGCGGTGCGCGGGGAGCTGTTTTTT
CASSRNQAVRGELFF
>TRBV5-8|TRBJ1-4|once|.
TGTGCCAGCAGCTTCGACAGAGCAGGGTCGGGAGAAAAACTGTTTTTT
CASSFDRAGSGEKLFF
>TRBV7-9|TRBJ1-1|few|.
TGTGCCAGCAGGTTCGGGTCGAGCACTGAAGCTTTCTTT
CASRFGSSTEAFF
>TRBV7-2|TRBJ1-2|many|.
TGTGCCAGCAGTATGGACAGCCAGTATGGCTACACCTTC
CASSMDSQYGYTF
>TRBV7-2|TRBJ2-2|many|.
TGTGCCAGCAGCTTGCGCGAGGCCCCTCCCGGGGAGCTGTTTTTT
CASSLREAPPGELFF
>TRBV28|TRBJ2-7|few|TRBD1
TGTGCCAGCAGCGAAACAGGGGTAACATCCTACGAGCAGTACTTC
CASSETGVTSYEQYF